Listed here is a single T cell receptor (beta chain). The germline gives CDR1 SQVTM, CDR2 ANQGSEA. The CDR3 is 13 amino acids. J gave up 9 bases and V 7 bases, and 12 bases lay outside the gene matches. Original analysis: Estimation of nucleated cell counts relied on the amplification of reference gene primers. Here immunoSEQ multiplex PCR was the method, and the copy in TCRdb shows in-frame clones only, minus some. From that table come the V and J calls and clone size; the DNA was used to work out D and trimming. Found here are 450,000 to 500,000 clones, approximately 85% of them singletons; the top ten hold 3% to 3.5%. This specimen comes from a study of blood T cell repertoires in COVID-19. Study summary: Spain, Italy and the United States supplied samples that represented acute and convalescent COVID-19. PBMCs, B-cell-depleted T cells, or T cells provided the cDNA or gDNA that made up the material.

The receptor comes from a human donor in a cohort sampled during active COVID-19. V is TRBV29-1 and J is TRBJ2-1; 7 positions agree with TRBD2. The sample consisted of peripheral blood. CDR3 in amino acids: CSAGQGGGGEQFF. The CDR3 region has the DNA TGCAGCGCGGGCCAGGGCGGGGGAGGTGAGCAGTTCTTC.